This T cell receptor beta chain was captured by sequencing in a study of blood T cell repertoires in COVID-19. Participants were aged about 18 to 100 years from around 25 US areas. Participants were placed into cohorts based on the clinical history they reported. Original processing notes: Reference gene primers were amplified, and this amplification served to estimate nucleated cell counts. Clones were read by immunoSEQ multiplex PCR, and TCRdb kept only the in-frame ones, dropping some. The D gene and trimming were derived from the DNA, and the V and J assignments and clone size from that table. The table shows approximately 210,000 clones, with roughly 84% occurring only once. The CDR3 is 16 residues long. With 5 bases clipped from V and 2 bases from J, the junction kept 6 bases outside the gene matches. Germline V gives CDR1 MDHEN, CDR2 SYDVKM.

The clonotype was recovered from a man aged 30 to 39 in a cohort exposed to, infected with or recovered from COVID-19 (not recorded which). The V call is TRBV28, the J call TRBJ2-5; TRBD2 aligns across 12 bases. Input material: PBMCs or T cells enriched from blood (not recorded which). The DNA of the CDR3 is TGTGCCAGCAGTGTCCTAGCGGGAGGGTTACAAGAGACCCAGTACTTC. It specifies CASSVLAGGLQETQYF. Complete variable domain (other parts from reference TRBV28 and TRBJ2-5): DVKVTQSSRYLVKRTGEKVFLECVQDMDHENMFWYRQDPGLGLRLIYFSYDVKMKEKGDIPEGYSVSREKKERFSLILESASTNQTSMYLCASSVLAGGLQETQYFGPGTRLLVL.